A single sample is the source of the 30 T cell receptor beta chains below, sequenced in a study of metastatic and nonmetastatic thyroid tumors. TCRdb redid the clone calls on the PCR reads using MiXCR. The data contain roughly 14,000 clones, around 29% of them singletons. Thyroid surgery was preceded by no treatment in any patient. Sequences were obtained from blood. The receptors derive from a female donor with papillary thyroid cancer or a benign thyroid nodule (not recorded which). Some clones in this sample may be carry-over from other donors' samples.

Judged by abundance, this clone is medium-sized. The V call is TRBV6-1, the J call TRBJ1-5; maybe TRBD1 (5 bases). The V gene lost 6 bases and the J gene lost 5 bases, with 14 bases spanning the gap. CDR1 MNHNS and CDR2 SASEGT come from the germline V gene. The CDR3 sequence is 14 residues long. This CDR3 reads CASRTRGSHQPQHF. The CDR3 DNA follows: TGTGCCAGCAGGACCCGGGGCAGCCATCAGCCCCAGCATTTT.

Concerning this clone itself: The junction departs from the called germline gene at one end, perhaps through a read error. J is TRBJ2-3 and V is TRBV5-1, with D maybe TRBD2 (5 bases). The CDR3 totals 16 residues. Per the germline V gene, CDR1 is SGHRS and CDR2 is YFSETQ. CDR3: CASSLEVRPSTDTQEF. CDR3 nucleotide sequence: TGCGCCAGCAGCTTGGAGGTGCGGCCTAGCACAGATACGCAGGAATTT.

Sample share makes this clone medium-sized. The chain links TRBV30 to TRBJ1-1, with no clear D. The CDR3 consists of 12 residues. With 2 bases removed from V and 5 bases from J, the gap between germline ends came to 9 bases. Germline loops: CDR1 GTSNPN, CDR2 SVGIG (reference sequence). Written as DNA, the CDR3 is TGTGCCTGGAGTCCACATCGGACTGAAGCTTTCTTT. Protein product: CAWSPHRTEAFF. Supplemented by reference TRBV30 and TRBJ1-1, the full variable domain reads SQTIHQWPATLVQPVGSPLSLECTVEGTSNPNLYWYRQAAGRGLQLLFYSVGIGQISSEVPQNLSASRPQDRQFILSSKKLLLSDSGFYLCAWSPHRTEAFFGQGTRLTVV.

This clone was picked up a small number of times. The chain employs TRBV6-5 and TRBJ2-5, with TRBD1 matching 9 bases. Per the germline V gene, CDR1 is MNHEY and CDR2 is SVGAGI. There are 14 residues in the CDR3. The V and J ends lost 4 bases and 5 bases, in that order; junction bases with no gene match: 5. The CDR3 nucleotides are TGTGCCAGCAGTTTACAGGGGGCTGGGGAGACCCAGTACTTC. Translated: CASSLQGAGETQYF.

The gene calls are TRBV20-1 and TRBJ2-7; 12 bases align to TRBD2. V gave up 7 bases and J gave up 7 bases; unmatched junction bases: 11. CDR1 and CDR2 from the germline V gene are DFQATT and SNEGSKA (reference sequence). The CDR3 totals 14 residues. The CDR3 DNA reads TGCAGTGTCATTCCTAGCGGGAGGGCCAAGGAGCAGTACTTC. Translated: CSVIPSGRAKEQYF.

This clone has at least ten counts. V is TRBV6-1 and J is TRBJ1-1, with D tentatively TRBD1 (6 bases). This CDR3 spans 13 amino acids. Germline assignment: CDR1 MNHNS and CDR2 SASEGT. Trimming shortened V by 6 bases and J by 3 bases, and 11 bases separated the two germline ends. The CDR3 is CASRVQGDTEAFF. The CDR3 nucleotides read TGTGCCAGCAGAGTACAGGGAGACACTGAAGCTTTCTTT.

The chain employs TRBV18 and TRBJ2-7; D is ambiguous. CDR3 size: 13 residues. Trimming pared 2 bases from V and 3 bases from J, leaving 8 bases between. Germline assignment: CDR1 KGHSH and CDR2 LQKENI. This CDR3 reads CASSPGNNYEQYF. As DNA, the CDR3 is TGTGCCAGCTCACCAGGCAATAACTACGAGCAGTACTTC.

This clone occurred a few times. At one of its ends the junction is not consistent with the germline gene, which may arise from a read error. The chain has TRBV6-5 and TRBJ1-2; TRBD1 matches 7 bases. CDR3 length equals 13 residues. The germline V gene encodes CDR1 MNHEY and CDR2 SVGAGI. The CDR3 coding sequence is TGTGCCATCAGTTGGGACAGATTCCTTGGCTACACCTTC. As protein: CAISWDRFLGYTF.

The table lists this clone with many counts. The chain couples TRBV20-1 to TRBJ2-1; possible D gene TRBD1, 5 bases. Germline V gene lookup returns CDR1 DFQATT and CDR2 SNEGSKA (reference sequence). The CDR3 is made up of 14 amino acids. V was pared by 5 bases and J by 7 bases, with 18 bases between. In DNA, the CDR3 is TGCAGTGCTCGGGCTGGACATCCGGGTAATGAGCAGTTCTTC. It is translated as CSARAGHPGNEQFF.

This chain connects TRBV4-1 to TRBJ2-7; 13 bases fit TRBD2. The V gene's germline CDR1 is MGHRA and CDR2 YSYEKL. The CDR3 consists of 14 residues. The ends lost 6 bases at V and 4 bases at J; junction bases unmatched: 3. The CDR3 loop is CASSPTSGRYEQYF. CDR3 nucleotide sequence: TGCGCCAGCAGTCCGACTAGCGGGAGGTACGAGCAGTACTTC.

As for this clone: A read error may account for a junction end that differs from germline. The chain links TRBV9 to TRBJ2-7; possibly TRBD2 for D (5 bases). Germline CDR1 SGDLS, CDR2 YYNGEE. There are 14 residues in the CDR3. The CDR3 region has the DNA TGTGCCAGTAGCGCAGGCGACCTCGGTGGCGAACATTACTTC. Translation gives CASSAGDLGGEHYF.

About this clone: Its ends do not fully match the called genes, so a read error is possible. This chain uses TRBV7-3 with TRBJ2-2; possibly TRBD2 for D (6 bases). The germline V gene has CDR1 SGHTA and CDR2 FQGTGA. This CDR3 has 19 amino acids. In nucleotides, the CDR3 is TGTGCCAGCAGCTTACGTGCTGGACTATTTTCTGCGAATACCGGGGAGCTGTTTTTT. Protein product: CASSLRAGLFSANTGELFF.

By share of the sample, this clone is medium-sized. The rearrangement uses TRBV5-1 and TRBJ2-6, with a weak D call TRBD1 (6 bases). V lost 4 bases to trimming and J lost 3 bases, with 11 bases between them. The CDR3 covers 15 residues. The germline V gene encodes CDR1 SGHRS and CDR2 YFSETQ. This CDR3 is CASSLQGGGANVLTF. The CDR3 nucleotides read TGCGCCAGCAGCCTACAGGGTGGTGGGGCCAACGTCCTGACTTTC.

This clone was detected only a few times. This chain links TRBV10-3 with TRBJ2-7; D ambiguous. The CDR3 runs to 16 residues. Germline V gives CDR1 ENHRY, CDR2 SYGVKD. The V end lost 2 bases, the J end lost 8 bases, and 22 bases lay between the germline ends. The chain's CDR3 is CAISETGSDRIWQQYF. The CDR3, as DNA: TGTGCCATCAGTGAGACTGGCTCCGACCGGATTTGGCAGCAGTACTTC.

This clone was observed at least ten times. Other DNA sequences within the sample encode an identical CDR3. The chain links TRBV4-1 to TRBJ2-7; 10 bases are shared with TRBD1. The CDR3 is 17 residues long. From germline, CDR1 is MGHRA and CDR2 YSYEKL. The V gene end was trimmed by 1 base and the J gene end by 3 bases; junction bases not matched to a gene: 9. The CDR3: CASSQAPGGTGDYEQYF. The CDR3 nucleotides read TGCGCCAGCAGCCAAGCTCCGGGAGGGACAGGGGACTACGAGCAGTACTTC.

The table lists this clone with many counts. A much larger clone lies one base from this, so it may be a read error. This same CDR3 is encoded by further DNA sequences in the sample. The chain recombines TRBV4-2 with TRBJ1-6, with D possibly TRBD1 on 5 matching bases. Germline assignment: CDR1 LGHNA and CDR2 YNFKEQ. The CDR3 loop spans 17 amino acids. The CDR3 sequence is CASSQSPAGTTNSPLHF. The DNA of the CDR3 is TGTGCCAGCAGCCAGTCCCCCGCTGGGACGACCAATTCACCCCTCCACTTC.

This clone has a single count. The chain employs TRBV5-1 and TRBJ1-4, with 10 bases that match TRBD1. This CDR3 has 14 amino acids. The V segment lost 4 bases and the J segment 5 bases; nucleotides outside the gene matches: 2. CDR1 is SGHRS, CDR2 YFSETQ, per germline. The DNA of the CDR3 is TGCGCCAGCAGCCTGGACAGGGGGAATGAAAAACTGTTTTTT. Protein product: CASSLDRGNEKLFF.

The chain recombines TRBV6-1 with TRBJ2-7, with 9 positions matching TRBD1. Trimming removed 10 bases from V and 4 bases from J; junction bases left unmatched: 11. Per the germline V gene, CDR1 is MNHNS and CDR2 is SASEGT. The CDR3 contains 14 residues. The CDR3 protein is CATGSGQGPYEQYF. The DNA of the CDR3 is TGTGCCACAGGGTCGGGACAGGGCCCTTACGAGCAGTACTTC.

This clone was detected many times. The V gene is TRBV5-5, the J gene TRBJ2-5, with D unresolved. Germline V gene lookup returns CDR1 SGHKS and CDR2 YYEKEE (reference sequence). This CDR3 has 12 residues. V was clipped by 3 bases and J by 1 base, with 4 bases between them. CDR3 residues: CASSWGQETQYF. As DNA, the CDR3 is TGTGCCAGCAGCTGGGGCCAAGAGACCCAGTACTTC.

In this sample, this clone turned up many times. In nucleotides, the CDR3 is TGTGCCAGCAGCGTAAAAGGAGCGGGACGCGTCACAGATACGCAGTATTTT. Amino acids: CASSVKGAGRVTDTQYF. V is TRBV9 and J is TRBJ2-3; 7 nucleotides align to TRBD2. Germline CDR1 is SGDLS and CDR2 is YYNGEE. This CDR3 is built from 17 residues. V lost 1 base, J lost 2 bases, and 10 bases stayed unmatched.

By share, this clone ranks as medium-sized (0.01 to 0.1%). The chain links TRBV6-1 to TRBJ2-5, with TRBD2 matching 7 bases. This CDR3 has 13 amino acids. V shed 10 bases and J 2 bases; nucleotides not matched to a gene: 7. Per the germline V gene, CDR1 is MNHNS and CDR2 is SASEGT. CDR3 sequence (DNA): TGTGCCACCAGGGACTACCCTCAAGAGACCCAGTACTTC. Protein: CATRDYPQETQYF.

This clone was seen repeatedly, ten times or more. This chain joins TRBV5-1 and TRBJ1-4; TRBD1 matches at 10 bases. This CDR3 spans 14 amino acids. Germline assignment: CDR1 SGHRS and CDR2 YFSETQ. The junction had 2 bases not matched to a gene; V was cut back by 4 bases and J by 5 bases. CDR3 DNA: TGCGCCAGCAGCCCGGGACAGGGGAATGAAAAACTGTTTTTT. It yields the protein CASSPGQGNEKLFF.

The V and J genes are TRBV5-1 and TRBJ2-2; D possibly uses TRBD1 or TRBD2 (6 bases each). The V and J ends lost 0 bases and 6 bases respectively, with 12 bases between them. The CDR3 loop spans 15 amino acids. Germline CDR1 is SGHRS and CDR2 is YFSETQ. CDR3 in DNA: TGCGCCAGCAGCTTGGTGGGGGGCGGATCCGGGGAGCTGTTTTTT. Its translation is CASSLVGGGSGELFF. Full variable domain (missing parts from reference TRBV5-1 and TRBJ2-2): KAGVTQTPRYLIKTRGQQVTLSCSPISGHRSVSWYQQTPGQGLQFLFEYFSETQRNKGNFPGRFSGRQFSNSRSEMNVSTLELGDSALYLCASSLVGGGSGELFFGEGSRLTVL.

Relative to its sample, this clone is medium-sized. The gene calls are TRBV5-1 and TRBJ2-1, with D tentatively TRBD1 (7 bases). Germline V CDR1 and CDR2: SGHRS, YFSETQ. Trimming removed 3 bases at V and 7 bases at J, with 11 bases between. This CDR3 comprises 13 residues. This chain's CDR3 is CASSSRGENEQFF. CDR3 bases: TGCGCCAGCAGCTCCAGGGGGGAGAATGAGCAGTTCTTC.

Concerning this clone itself: One end of the junction fails to match germline, which may point to a read error. CDR3 in DNA: TGCGCCAGCAGCCGAGTCACCGGGACAGCCAATTCACTCCTCCACTTT. The encoded protein is CASSRVTGTANSLLHF. The chain has TRBV4-1 and TRBJ1-6; 7 bases align to TRBD1. There are 16 residues in the CDR3. Germline V lookup: CDR1 MGHRA, CDR2 YSYEKL.

By frequency in the sample, this clone is medium-sized. V gene TRBV7-2 combines with J gene TRBJ2-7, with D perhaps matching TRBD1 (6 bases). The CDR3 loop spans 10 amino acids. Trimming cost V 8 bases and J 5 bases, with 7 bases left between them. Looked up from germline, CDR1 is SGHTA and CDR2 is FQGNSA. In DNA, the CDR3 is TGTGCCAGCGGGGGCGACGAGCAGTACTTC. Its translation is CASGGDEQYF.

This clone ranks as medium-sized (0.01 to 0.1%). The rearrangement links TRBV19 to TRBJ2-7; D is possibly TRBD1 or TRBD2 (5 bases each). This CDR3 is built from 13 residues. Trimming cost V 10 bases and J 2 bases, with 15 bases left between them. Germline CDR1 is LNHDA and CDR2 is SQIVND (reference sequence). DNA of the CDR3: TGTGCCACCGATCCCGGGACCCCCTACGAGCAGTACTTC. Amino acids: CATDPGTPYEQYF.

This clone was picked up many times. V gene TRBV3-1 combines with J gene TRBJ2-1; D unresolved. V dropped 0 bases and J dropped 7 bases, with 1 base sitting between them. The CDR3 covers 11 residues. Germline V lookup: CDR1 LGHDT, CDR2 YNNKEL (reference sequence). The chain's CDR3 is CASSQENEQFF. The CDR3 coding sequence is TGTGCCAGCAGCCAAGAAAATGAGCAGTTCTTC.

This clone was picked up many times. The chain employs TRBV29-1 and TRBJ1-2; the D gene is possibly TRBD1 (6 bases). CDR1 and CDR2 (germline): SQVTM, ANQGSEA. V was pared by 7 bases and J by 5 bases, with 11 bases between. This CDR3 comprises 11 residues. CDR3 DNA sequence: TGCAGCGGGGGGGGGGCTTATGGCTACACCTTC. It translates to CSGGGAYGYTF.

This clone was recorded once. This rearrangement joins TRBV20-1 to TRBJ1-1; D gene unclear. CDR1 DFQATT and CDR2 SNEGSKA come from the germline V gene (reference sequence). The V gene lost 3 bases and the J gene lost 1 base, with 12 bases spanning the gap. The CDR3 contains 14 residues. Written as DNA, the CDR3 is TGCAGTGCTAGGGGTCTCGGCACGAACACTGAAGCTTTCTTT. The encoded protein is CSARGLGTNTEAFF.